The rows below give T cell receptor beta chains drawn from one sample of a study of T cells in Graves' hyperthyroidism and ophthalmopathy. TCRdb reanalysed the multiplex PCR reads using MiXCR and keeps one entry per CDR3 protein. The profile covers fewer than 850,000 distinct CDR3 sequences, with 15% to 20% appearing a single time and roughly a sixth taken by the ten largest. Source material: blood. The receptors originated from a man aged 50 or older with Graves' hyperthyroidism. CDR3s include the opening cysteine and the closing phenylalanine or tryptophan. D genes are given only for firm matches. Size values are once, few and many counts, or a class for expanded clones, and some rows have none.

>-|-|16|TRBV7-6|TRBJ1-5
TGTGCCAGCAGCTTAGGCTTTGCACAGGGTAGCCAGCCCCAGCATTTT
CASSLGFAQGSQPQHF
>-|many|13|TRBV29-1|TRBJ2-7
TGCAGCGTTGGGGAGCGACGAGCCTACGAGCAGTACTTC
CSVGERRAYEQYF
>TRBD1|-|14|TRBV19|TRBJ2-5
TGTACCAGTAGCGAACAGGGGGTGGGAGAGACCCAGTACTTC
CTSSEQGVGETQYF
>-|many|14|TRBV11-2|TRBJ2-3
TGTGCCAGCAGCTTTCGACTGGTCACAGATACGCAGTATTTT
CASSFRLVTDTQYF
>-|many|14|TRBV29-1|TRBJ2-5
TGCAGCGTTGCCAATCGGTCAGGGCTAGAGACCCAGTACTTC
CSVANRSGLETQYF
>-|many|13|TRBV2|TRBJ2-7
TGTGCCAGCTCCGGGACACCATCCTACGAGCAGTACTTC
CASSGTPSYEQYF
>TRBD1|few|17|TRBV9|TRBJ1-2
TGTGCCAGCAGCCATCCGGGACAGGGAATTTCTAGCTATGGCTACACCTTC
CASSHPGQGISSYGYTF
>TRBD2|many|15|TRBV20-1|TRBJ2-3
TGCAGTGCTAGAGAGCTAGCGGGACAAGCAGATACGCAGTATTTT
CSARELAGQADTQYF
>-|-|15|TRBV6-2/TRBV6-3|TRBJ2-3
TGTGCCAGCAGTTACGATGGGGGAAGGACAGATACGCAGTATTTT
CASSYDGGRTDTQYF
>TRBD2|few|14|TRBV7-3|TRBJ2-5
TGTGCCAGCTCCGCGGGAGGGGGAATGGAGACCCAGTACTTC
CASSAGGGMETQYF
>-|-|16|TRBV28|TRBJ1-1
TGTGCCAGCTCTCCTACGGGACAACGTTGGCACACTGAAGCTTTCTTT
CASSPTGQRWHTEAFF
>-|-|13|TRBV29-1|TRBJ1-1
TGCAGCGCCCTAGGACCTCTCCAGCGGGAAGCTTTCTTT
CSALGPLQREAFF
>-|many|15|TRBV11-2|TRBJ2-1
TGTGCCAGCAGCTTAGAAGGTGCCTCCTACAATGAGCAGTTCTTC
CASSLEGASYNEQFF
>-|-|16|TRBV10-3|TRBJ2-7
TGTGCCATCAGTGAGCATGTTGTTGGGGAGCCCTACGAGCAGTACTTC
CAISEHVVGEPYEQYF
>-|many|15|TRBV28|TRBJ1-5
TGTGCCAGCAGTTTGGAGGGTCTACGGAATCAGCCCCAGCATTTT
CASSLEGLRNQPQHF
>-|many|14|TRBV6-5|TRBJ2-7
TGTGCCAGCAGTTACTCTATGAGTACCTACGAGCAGTACTTC
CASSYSMSTYEQYF
>TRBD2|many|16|TRBV7-2|TRBJ2-5
TGTGCCAGCAGCTTAGCGGGAGCTAGCGGAAAAGAGACCCAGTACTTC
CASSLAGASGKETQYF
>-|many|16|TRBV28|TRBJ1-5
TGTGCCAGCAGTTTGCCACGGGAAAATAGCAATCAGCCCCAGCATTTT
CASSLPRENSNQPQHF
>-|-|12|TRBV19|TRBJ1-1
TGTGCCAGTAGTGGTGGTTACACTGAAGCTTTCTTT
CASSGGYTEAFF
>-|few|14|TRBV28|TRBJ2-1
TGTGCCAGCACCGTCCCTGGACCCTACAATGAGCAGTTCTTC
CASTVPGPYNEQFF
>TRBD2|many|12|TRBV10-3|TRBJ2-7
TGTGCCATCAGTGGGGAGGGCTACGAGCAGTACTTC
CAISGEGYEQYF
>TRBD1|many|13|TRBV28|TRBJ1-3
TGTGCCAGCATCAGGGGGCTCGGAAACACCATATATTTT
CASIRGLGNTIYF
>TRBD1|many|17|TRBV7-2|TRBJ2-7
TGTGCCAGCAGCTTAGCAACCGGGACAGGGATACGGGGCGAGCAGTACTTC
CASSLATGTGIRGEQYF
>-|few|14|TRBV24-1|TRBJ2-2
TGTGCCACCAGTGATTTGTGGGACACCGGGGAGCTGTTTTTT
CATSDLWDTGELFF
>TRBD2|-|16|TRBV9|TRBJ2-7
TGTGCCAGCAGCGCAACTAGCGGGGCAATCTCCTACGAGCAGTACTTC
CASSATSGAISYEQYF
>-|few|16|TRBV9|TRBJ1-2
TGTGCCAGCAGCGTAGCAGAGTCGACCCCCCTAGGAGGCTACACCTTC
CASSVAESTPLGGYTF
>-|many|15|TRBV14|TRBJ1-6
TGTGCCAGCAGCCAAGATTCAGGGGTTAATTCACCCCTCCACTTT
CASSQDSGVNSPLHF
>-|once|14|TRBV7-3|TRBJ2-3
TGTGCCAGCAGCGAGAGCGGGAGCACAGATACGCAGTATTTT
CASSESGSTDTQYF
>-|many|13|TRBV19|TRBJ1-2
TGTGCCAGTACCAGGCAGAAGTTCTATGGCTACACCTTC
CASTRQKFYGYTF
>-|many|13|TRBV3-1|TRBJ1-4
TGTGCCAGCAGCCAAGGTTGGAATGAAAAACTGTTTTTT
CASSQGWNEKLFF
>-|many|14|TRBV6-1|TRBJ1-4
TGTGCCAGCAGTGTTGAAGGGGGAATTGGGAAACTGTTTTTT
CASSVEGGIGKLFF
>-|-|10|TRBV30|TRBJ2-2
TGTGCCTGGAACCGTGGGGAGCTGTTTTTT
CAWNRGELFF
>TRBD2|many|15|TRBV28|TRBJ2-7
TGTGCCAGCAATGCGGGGGGGGGGTTCAATTACGAGCAGTACTTC
CASNAGGGFNYEQYF
>-|few|15|TRBV7-9|TRBJ2-4
TGTGCCAGCAGCTTAGAGGTTTTGGCCAAAAACATTCAGTACTTC
CASSLEVLAKNIQYF
>-|many|12|TRBV12-3/TRBV12-4|TRBJ1-5
TGTGCCAGCAGCCGGGGCGACCAGCCCCAGCATTTT
CASSRGDQPQHF
>TRBD2|few|13|TRBV6-1|TRBJ2-7
TGTGCCAGCAGCCGACTAGCCGGAGGGGAGCAGTACTTC
CASSRLAGGEQYF
>TRBD2|few|12|TRBV5-6|TRBJ2-5
TGTGCCAGCAGCTCGGGACTAGCAACCCCGTACTTC
CASSSGLATPYF
>-|-|13|TRBV5-1|TRBJ1-5
TGCGCCAGCAGCGTTGACAGACATCAGCCCCAGCATTTT
CASSVDRHQPQHF
>TRBD2|many|17|TRBV9|TRBJ2-7
TGTGCCAGCAGCGCAACAGGACTAGCGGGAACCCCTTCCAAGCAGTACTTC
CASSATGLAGTPSKQYF
>-|few|15|TRBV12-3/TRBV12-4|TRBJ2-3
TGTGCCAGCACCATCCCCGGGACATACACAGATACGCAGTATTTT
CASTIPGTYTDTQYF
>-|many|17|TRBV28|TRBJ1-1
TGTGCCAGCACCCCAACCCGCGGGCCGTGGATTCGAGCTGAAGCTTTCTTT
CASTPTRGPWIRAEAFF
>-|many|10|TRBV20-1|TRBJ2-1
TGCAGTGCTTCACGCCCTGAGCAGTTCTTC
CSASRPEQFF
>-|-|16|TRBV7-3|TRBJ2-2
TGTGCCAGCAGCCCACTCGACCAAGTTAACACCGGGGAGCTGTTTTTT
CASSPLDQVNTGELFF
>-|-|14|TRBV7-9|TRBJ2-7
TGTGCCAGCAGCTTAGCGGCCAACTCCTACGAGCAGTACTTC
CASSLAANSYEQYF